This TCR beta chain derives from a study of post-analysis software for immune sequencing data. At the level of the study: Recorded subtypes: relapsing-remitting, secondary progressive, progressive-relapsing; some patients unannotated.

A remark on this clonotype: The antigen remains unidentified.

The CDR3 consists of 14 residues. V lost 0 bases, J lost 0 bases, and 9 bases lay in between. The germline gives CDR1 DFQATT, CDR2 SNEGSKA (reference sequence). Prepared TCR beta cDNA libraries contained unique molecular identifiers. T cells numbering about 0.95 to 10 million gave rise to around 460,000 cDNA molecules. TCRdb processed the PCR reads anew with MiXCR; each CDR3 protein has one entry. The table lists around 770,000 distinct CDR3 sequences, 46% of them singletons. Study-level findings and limits: Controls had lower frequencies than patients of roughly five TRBV segments, which included TRBV5-6, TRBV5-1 and TRBV20-1. Diversity measured as normalized Chao1 was significantly lower in multiple sclerosis patients than in controls.

V is TRBV20-1 and J is TRBJ2-7; possible D gene TRBD2, 6 bases. This receptor was identified in a girl under 18 with multiple sclerosis. The material sequenced was blood. The CDR3 DNA follows: TGCAGTGCTAGAGATGCGGGGCACTCCTACGAGCAGTACTTC. It specifies CSARDAGHSYEQYF.